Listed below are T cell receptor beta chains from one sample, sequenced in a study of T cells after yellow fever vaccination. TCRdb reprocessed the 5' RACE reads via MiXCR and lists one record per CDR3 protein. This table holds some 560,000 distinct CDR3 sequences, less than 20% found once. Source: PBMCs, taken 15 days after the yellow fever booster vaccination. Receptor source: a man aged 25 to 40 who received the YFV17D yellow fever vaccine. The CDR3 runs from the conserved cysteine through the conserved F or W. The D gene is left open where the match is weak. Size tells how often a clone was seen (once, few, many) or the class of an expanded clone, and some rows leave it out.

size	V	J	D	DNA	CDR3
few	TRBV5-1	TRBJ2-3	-	TGCGCCAGCAAGCTAGAAGGGCCAGATACGCAGTATTTT	CASKLEGPDTQYF
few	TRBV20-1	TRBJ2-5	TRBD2	TGCAGTGCTCCACCGACCCTAGCGGGATTCCAAGAGACCCAGTACTTC	CSAPPTLAGFQETQYF
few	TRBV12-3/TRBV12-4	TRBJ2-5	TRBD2	TGTGCCAGCAGCCTTCTAGCGGTACAAGAGACCCAGTACTTC	CASSLLAVQETQYF
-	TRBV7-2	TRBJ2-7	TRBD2	TGTGCCAGCAGCTACGACTTTAGCGGGAGGAGCGAGCAGTACTTC	CASSYDFSGRSEQYF
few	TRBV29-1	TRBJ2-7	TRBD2	TGCAGCTCATCTGGGACTAGCGGGAACGGCTACGAGCAGTACTTC	CSSSGTSGNGYEQYF
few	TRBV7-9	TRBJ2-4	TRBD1	TGTGCCAGCAGCTCGGGACAGGAGGTGCTAGCCAAAAACATTCAGTACTTC	CASSSGQEVLAKNIQYF
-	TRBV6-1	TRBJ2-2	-	TGTGCCAGCAGCCTACTTGGGGTAATCACCGGGGAGCTGTTTTTT	CASSLLGVITGELFF
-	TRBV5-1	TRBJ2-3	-	TGCGCCAGCATCCCCGGCTGGAAGGGAGATACGCAGTATTTT	CASIPGWKGDTQYF
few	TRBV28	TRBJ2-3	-	TGTGCCAGCAGTCTGGGACTGATCGAAGTTGGAGATACGCAGTATTTT	CASSLGLIEVGDTQYF
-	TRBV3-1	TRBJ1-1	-	TGTGCCAGCAACCTAAGGGGTCCGAACACTGAAGCTTTCTTT	CASNLRGPNTEAFF
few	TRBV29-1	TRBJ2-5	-	TGCAGCGTTGGACAACCGTACCAAGAGACCCAGTACTTC	CSVGQPYQETQYF
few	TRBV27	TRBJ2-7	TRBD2	TGTGCCAGCAGTTTTACCGGCGGCGTTATTCGACTAGCATCCGAGCAGTACTTC	CASSFTGGVIRLASEQYF
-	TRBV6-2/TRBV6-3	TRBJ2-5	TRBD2	TGTGCCAGCAGTTACCGAATAGCGGGAGGTCAAGAGACCCAGTACTTC	CASSYRIAGGQETQYF
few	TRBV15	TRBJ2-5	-	TGTGCCACCAGGGATATTCAAGAGACCCAGTACTTC	CATRDIQETQYF
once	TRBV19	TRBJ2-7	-	TGTGCCAGTAGTCCTTCCTTGGACTTTCTGGAGCAGTACTTC	CASSPSLDFLEQYF
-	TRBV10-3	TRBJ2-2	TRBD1	TGTGCCATCAGCGGGAGACAGGGGTCATCCGGGGAGCTGTTTTTT	CAISGRQGSSGELFF
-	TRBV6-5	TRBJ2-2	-	TGTGCCAGCAGTTACGGGGGAGCCGGGGAGCTGTTTTTT	CASSYGGAGELFF
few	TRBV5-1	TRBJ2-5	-	TGCGCCAGCAGCTTTTTGGGGGCCCAAGAGACCCAGTACTTC	CASSFLGAQETQYF
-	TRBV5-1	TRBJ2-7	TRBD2	TGCGCCAGCACCCCAGGAGCGGGAGTCGAGGAGCAGTACTTC	CASTPGAGVEEQYF
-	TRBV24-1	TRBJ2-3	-	TGTGCCACCAGTGATTTGGCGGACACCACAGATACGCAGTATTTT	CATSDLADTTDTQYF
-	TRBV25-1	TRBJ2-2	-	TGTGCCAGCAGTGATCAGGACTTAAGAACCGGGGAGCTGTTTTTT	CASSDQDLRTGELFF
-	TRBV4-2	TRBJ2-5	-	TGTGCCAGCAGCCAAGGGGACGGGAGATCAGAGACCCAGTACTTC	CASSQGDGRSETQYF
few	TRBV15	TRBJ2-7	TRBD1	TGTGCCACCAGCACCGGGACAGGGCCCTACGAGCAGTACTTC	CATSTGTGPYEQYF
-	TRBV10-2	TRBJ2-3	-	TGCGCCAGCTACCGAGGGTTTACAGATACGCAGTATTTT	CASYRGFTDTQYF
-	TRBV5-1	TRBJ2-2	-	TGCGCCAGCAGCTTGAATGTTCCAAGCACCGGGGAGCTGTTTTTT	CASSLNVPSTGELFF
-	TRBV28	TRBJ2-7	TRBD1	TGTGCCAGCAGTTTGCCGGGACAGGAGTCCTACGAGCAGTACTTC	CASSLPGQESYEQYF
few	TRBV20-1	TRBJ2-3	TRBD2	TGCAGTGCTAGCTCGGCGGGAGTGGATACGCAGTATTTT	CSASSAGVDTQYF
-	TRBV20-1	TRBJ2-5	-	TGCAGTGCTAGGATGGGGTGGGAGACCCAGTACTTC	CSARMGWETQYF
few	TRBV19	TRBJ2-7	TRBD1	TGTGCCAGTAGTCCCTCGGGGACAGGATTCTACGAGCAGTACTTC	CASSPSGTGFYEQYF
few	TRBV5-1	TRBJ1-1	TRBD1	TGCGCCAGCCGGGGACAGGGGAACACTGAAGCTTTCTTT	CASRGQGNTEAFF
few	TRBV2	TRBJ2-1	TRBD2	TGTGCCAGCAGTGATCGACTAGCGGTCGGGGGTGAGCAGTTCTTC	CASSDRLAVGGEQFF
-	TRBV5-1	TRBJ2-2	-	TGCGCCAGCAGCTCCGAACTTTACACCGGGGAGCTGTTTTTT	CASSSELYTGELFF
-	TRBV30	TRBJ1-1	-	TGCGCAGCGGGCGGTGCTCCGCACACTGAAGCTTTCTTT	CAAGGAPHTEAFF
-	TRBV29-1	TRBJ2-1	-	TGCAGCGTTTATCGAGGAGTAACTAATGAGCAGTTCTTC	CSVYRGVTNEQFF
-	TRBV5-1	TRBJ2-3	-	TGCGCCAGCAGCCCTAGGTCAGGAGGAGATACGCAGTATTTT	CASSPRSGGDTQYF
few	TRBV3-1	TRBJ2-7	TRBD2	TGTGCCAGCAGCCAAGGCTTAAGGGCGGGAGCGGGACCCTACGAGCAGTACTTC	CASSQGLRAGAGPYEQYF
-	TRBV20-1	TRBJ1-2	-	TGCAGTGCTAGTCGAGGGACCTCCTATGGCTACACCTTC	CSASRGTSYGYTF
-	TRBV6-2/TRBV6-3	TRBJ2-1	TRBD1	TGTGCCAGCAGCCGACAGGGGCGAAACAATGAGCAGTTCTTC	CASSRQGRNNEQFF
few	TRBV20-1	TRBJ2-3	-	TGCAGTGCTGGGGACCCTCGACTTCCGACAGATACGCAGTATTTT	CSAGDPRLPTDTQYF
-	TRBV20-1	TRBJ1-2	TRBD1	TGCAGTGCTAGAGATCCGGGACAGTGGGATCAGGGCTACACCTTC	CSARDPGQWDQGYTF
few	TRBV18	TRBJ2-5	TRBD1	TGTGCCAGCTCACCCTCCGGACAGGGGAAGACCCAGTACTTC	CASSPSGQGKTQYF
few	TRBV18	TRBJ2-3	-	TGTGCCAGCTGCCTCCTGGGAAGGAGTGGGGATACGCAGTATTTT	CASCLLGRSGDTQYF
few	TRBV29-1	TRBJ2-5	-	TGCAGCGCTCTACACGGGCAGCTAGAGACCCAGTACTTC	CSALHGQLETQYF
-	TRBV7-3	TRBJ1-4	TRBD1	TGTGCCAGCAGCTTACGGACAGGGGAAAAACTGTTTTTT	CASSLRTGEKLFF
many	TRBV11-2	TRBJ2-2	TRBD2	TGTGCCAGCAGCAGGACTAGCGGGAGGGGTTTAAACACCGGGGAGCTGTTTTTT	CASSRTSGRGLNTGELFF